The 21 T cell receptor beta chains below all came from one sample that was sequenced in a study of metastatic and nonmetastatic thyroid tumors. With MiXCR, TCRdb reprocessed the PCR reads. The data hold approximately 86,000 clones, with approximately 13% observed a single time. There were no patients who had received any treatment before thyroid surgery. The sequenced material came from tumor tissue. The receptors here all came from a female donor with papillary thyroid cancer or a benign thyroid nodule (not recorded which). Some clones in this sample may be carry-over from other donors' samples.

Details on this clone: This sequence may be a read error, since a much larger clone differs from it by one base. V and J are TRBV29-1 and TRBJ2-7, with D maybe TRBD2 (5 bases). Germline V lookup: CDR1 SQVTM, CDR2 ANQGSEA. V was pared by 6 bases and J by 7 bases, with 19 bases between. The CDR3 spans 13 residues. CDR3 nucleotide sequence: TGCAGCGTCCAGGTAACTGGGTCGGGGGAGCAGTACTTC. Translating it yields CSVQVTGSGEQYF.

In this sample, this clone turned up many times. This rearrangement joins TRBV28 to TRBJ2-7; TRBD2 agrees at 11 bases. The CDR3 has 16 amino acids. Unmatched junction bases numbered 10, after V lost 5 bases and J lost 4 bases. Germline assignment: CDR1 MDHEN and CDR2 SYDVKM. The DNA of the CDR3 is TGTGCCAGCAGTCCCGGGCTAGCGGGAGGTTCGTACGAGCAGTACTTC. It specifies CASSPGLAGGSYEQYF. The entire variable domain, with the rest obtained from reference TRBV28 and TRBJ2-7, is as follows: DVKVTQSSRYLVKRTGEKVFLECVQDMDHENMFWYRQDPGLGLRLIYFSYDVKMKEKGDIPEGYSVSREKKERFSLILESASTNQTSMYLCASSPGLAGGSYEQYFGPGTRLTVT.

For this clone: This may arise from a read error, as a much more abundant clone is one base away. The CDR3, as DNA: TGTGCCAGCATCTTGAGATCTGGAAACACCATATATTTT. Protein product: CASILRSGNTIYF. J is TRBJ1-3 and V is TRBV5-6; D is unclear. The CDR3 totals 13 residues. Germline V gene sequence: CDR1 SGHDT, CDR2 YYEEEE.

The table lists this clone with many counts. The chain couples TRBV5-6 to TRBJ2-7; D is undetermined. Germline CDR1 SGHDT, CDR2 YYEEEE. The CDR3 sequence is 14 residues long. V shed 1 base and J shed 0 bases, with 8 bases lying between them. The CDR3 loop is CASSLWRRSYEQYF. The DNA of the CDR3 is TGTGCCAGCAGCTTGTGGCGGCGCTCCTACGAGCAGTACTTC. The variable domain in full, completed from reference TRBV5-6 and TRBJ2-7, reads DAGVTQSPTHLIKTRGQQVTLRCSPKSGHDTVSWYQQALGQGPQFIFQYYEEEERQRGNFPDRFSGHQFPNYSSELNVNALLLGDSALYLCASSLWRRSYEQYFGPGTRLTVT.

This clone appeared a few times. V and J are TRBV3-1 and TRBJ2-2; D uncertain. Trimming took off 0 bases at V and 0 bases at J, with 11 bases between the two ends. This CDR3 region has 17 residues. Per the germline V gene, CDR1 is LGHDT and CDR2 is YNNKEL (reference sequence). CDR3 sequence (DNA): TGTGCCAGCAGCCAAGAACTGTTCCGCGCGAACACCGGGGAGCTGTTTTTT. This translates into CASSQELFRANTGELFF.

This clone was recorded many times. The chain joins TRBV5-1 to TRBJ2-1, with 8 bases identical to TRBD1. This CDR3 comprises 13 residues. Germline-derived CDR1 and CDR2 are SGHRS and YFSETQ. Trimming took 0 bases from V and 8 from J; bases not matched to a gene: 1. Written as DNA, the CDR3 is TGCGCCAGCAGCTTGGACAGGGGGTATGAGCAGTTCTTC. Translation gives CASSLDRGYEQFF.

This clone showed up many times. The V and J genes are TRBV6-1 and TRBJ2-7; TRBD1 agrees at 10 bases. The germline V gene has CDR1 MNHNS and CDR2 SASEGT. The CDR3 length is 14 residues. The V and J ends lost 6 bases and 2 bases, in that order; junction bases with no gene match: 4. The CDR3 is CASSQTGGAYEQYF. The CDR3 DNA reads TGTGCCAGCAGCCAGACAGGGGGCGCCTACGAGCAGTACTTC.

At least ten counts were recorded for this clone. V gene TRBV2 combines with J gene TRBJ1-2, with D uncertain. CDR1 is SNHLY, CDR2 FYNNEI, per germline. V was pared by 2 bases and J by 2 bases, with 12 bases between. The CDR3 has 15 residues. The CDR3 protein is CASSETDGINYGYTF. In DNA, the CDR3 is TGTGCCAGCAGTGAAACCGACGGTATAAACTATGGCTACACCTTC.

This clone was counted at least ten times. CDR3 protein: CASSYQGGADGYTF. CDR3 in DNA: TGTGCCAGCAGTTATCAGGGGGGCGCGGATGGCTACACCTTC. V and J are TRBV6-2 or TRBV6-3 and TRBJ1-2; TRBD1 agrees at 7 bases. CDR3 size: 14 residues. Germline V gene data show CDR1 as MNHEY and CDR2 as SVGEGT. V trimming: 3 bases; J trimming: 6 bases; junction bases outside the gene matches: 7.

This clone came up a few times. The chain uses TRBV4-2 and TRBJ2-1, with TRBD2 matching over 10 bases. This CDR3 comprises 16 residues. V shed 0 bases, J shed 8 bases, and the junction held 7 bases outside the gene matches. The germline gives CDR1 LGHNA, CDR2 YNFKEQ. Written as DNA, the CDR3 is TGTGCCAGCAGCCAAGAGCCTAGCGGGAGAGGTGATGAGCAGTTCTTC. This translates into CASSQEPSGRGDEQFF.

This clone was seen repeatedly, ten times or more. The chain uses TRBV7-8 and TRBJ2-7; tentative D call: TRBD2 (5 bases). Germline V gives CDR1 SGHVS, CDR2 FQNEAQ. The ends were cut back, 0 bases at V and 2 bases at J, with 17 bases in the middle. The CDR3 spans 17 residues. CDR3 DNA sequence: TGTGCCAGCAGCTTAGCGTTTTCGGGAATAAATCCCTACGAGCAGTACTTC. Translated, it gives CASSLAFSGINPYEQYF.

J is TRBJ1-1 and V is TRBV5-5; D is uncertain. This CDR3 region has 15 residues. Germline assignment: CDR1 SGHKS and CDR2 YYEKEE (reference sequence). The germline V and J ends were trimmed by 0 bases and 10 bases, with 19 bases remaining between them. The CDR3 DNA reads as TGTGCCAGCAGCTTGGCGGAGGGAAGATCCAAGGCAGCTTTCTTT. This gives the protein CASSLAEGRSKAAFF.

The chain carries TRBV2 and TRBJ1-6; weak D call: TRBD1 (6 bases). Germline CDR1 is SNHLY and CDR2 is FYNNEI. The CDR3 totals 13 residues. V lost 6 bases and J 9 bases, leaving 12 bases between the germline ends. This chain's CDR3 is CASREGGRSPLHF. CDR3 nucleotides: TGTGCCAGCAGGGAGGGGGGACGTTCACCCCTCCACTTT.

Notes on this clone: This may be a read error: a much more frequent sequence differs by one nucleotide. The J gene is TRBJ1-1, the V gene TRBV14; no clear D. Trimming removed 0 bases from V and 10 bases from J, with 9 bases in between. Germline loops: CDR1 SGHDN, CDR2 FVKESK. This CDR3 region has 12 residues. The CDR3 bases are TGTGCCAGCAGCCAAGACGGCCTGAGAGCTTTCTTT. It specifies CASSQDGLRAFF.

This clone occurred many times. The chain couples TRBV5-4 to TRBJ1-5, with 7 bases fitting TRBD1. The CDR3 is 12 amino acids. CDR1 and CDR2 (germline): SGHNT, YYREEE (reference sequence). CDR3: CARGQANQPQHF. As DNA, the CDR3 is TGTGCGAGGGGGCAGGCCAATCAGCCCCAGCATTTT.

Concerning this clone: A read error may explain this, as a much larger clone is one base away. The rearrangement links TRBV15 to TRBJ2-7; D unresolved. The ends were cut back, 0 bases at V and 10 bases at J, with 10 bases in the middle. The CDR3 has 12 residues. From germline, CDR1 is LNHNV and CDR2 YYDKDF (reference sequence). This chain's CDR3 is CATSREYCHQYF. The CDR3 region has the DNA TGTGCCACCAGCAGAGAGTACTGCCATCAGTACTTC.

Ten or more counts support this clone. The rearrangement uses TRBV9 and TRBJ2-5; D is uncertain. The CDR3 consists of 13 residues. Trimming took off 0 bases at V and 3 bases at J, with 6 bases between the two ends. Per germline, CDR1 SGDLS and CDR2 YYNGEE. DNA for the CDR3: TGTGCCAGCAGCGTAGGACTTGAAGAGACCCAGTACTTC. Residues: CASSVGLEETQYF.

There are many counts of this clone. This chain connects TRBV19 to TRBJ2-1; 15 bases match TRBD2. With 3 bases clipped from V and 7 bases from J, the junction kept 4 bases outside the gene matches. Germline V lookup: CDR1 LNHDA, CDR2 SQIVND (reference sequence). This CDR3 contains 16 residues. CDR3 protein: CASSIGTSGRRNEQFF. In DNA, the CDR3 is TGTGCCAGTAGTATCGGGACTAGCGGGAGGCGGAATGAGCAGTTCTTC.

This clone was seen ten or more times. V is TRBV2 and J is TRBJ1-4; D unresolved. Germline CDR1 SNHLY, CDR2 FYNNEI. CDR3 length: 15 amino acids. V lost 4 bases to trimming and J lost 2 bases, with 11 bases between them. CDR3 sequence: CASSGSGWTNEKLFF. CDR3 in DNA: TGTGCCAGCAGTGGATCGGGATGGACTAATGAAAAACTGTTTTTT.

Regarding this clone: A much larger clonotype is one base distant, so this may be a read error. CDR3 DNA: TGTGCCAGCAGCCTCGGACTAGCGGAGCAAGAGACCAAGTACTTC. Translating gives CASSLGLAEQETKYF. The chain uses TRBV11-3 and TRBJ2-5, with 10 bases identical to TRBD2. The CDR3 sequence is 15 residues long. Germline loops: CDR1 SGHNT, CDR2 YENEEA.

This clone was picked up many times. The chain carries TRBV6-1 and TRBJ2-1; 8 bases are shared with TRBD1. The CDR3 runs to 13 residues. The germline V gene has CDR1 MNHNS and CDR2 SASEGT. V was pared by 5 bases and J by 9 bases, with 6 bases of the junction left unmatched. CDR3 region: CASSSNGQGEQFF. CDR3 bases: TGTGCCAGCAGTTCAAACGGACAGGGTGAGCAGTTCTTC.